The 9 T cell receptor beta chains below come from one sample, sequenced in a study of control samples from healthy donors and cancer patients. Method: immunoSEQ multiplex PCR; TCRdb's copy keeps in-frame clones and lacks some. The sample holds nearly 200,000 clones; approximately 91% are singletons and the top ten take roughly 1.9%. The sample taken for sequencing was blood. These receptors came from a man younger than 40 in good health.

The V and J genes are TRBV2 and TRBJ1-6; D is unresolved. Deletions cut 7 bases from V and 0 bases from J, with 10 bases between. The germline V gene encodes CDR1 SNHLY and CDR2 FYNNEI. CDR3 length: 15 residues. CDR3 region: CASKGVSSYNSPLHF. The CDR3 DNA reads TGTGCCAGCAAAGGAGTCAGCTCCTATAATTCACCCCTCCACTTT.

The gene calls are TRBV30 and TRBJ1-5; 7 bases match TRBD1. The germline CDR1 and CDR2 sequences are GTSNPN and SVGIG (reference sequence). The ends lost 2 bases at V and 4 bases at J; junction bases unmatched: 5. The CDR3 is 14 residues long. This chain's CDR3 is CAWSLSQGNQPQHF. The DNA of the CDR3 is TGTGCCTGGAGTTTATCACAGGGGAATCAGCCCCAGCATTTT.

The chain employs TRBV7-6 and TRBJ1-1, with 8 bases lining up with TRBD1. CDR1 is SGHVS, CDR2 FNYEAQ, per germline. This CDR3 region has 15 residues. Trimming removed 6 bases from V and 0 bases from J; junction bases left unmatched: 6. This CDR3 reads CASSQGAGLNTEAFF. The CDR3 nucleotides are TGTGCCAGCAGTCAGGGGGCGGGTTTGAACACTGAAGCTTTCTTT.

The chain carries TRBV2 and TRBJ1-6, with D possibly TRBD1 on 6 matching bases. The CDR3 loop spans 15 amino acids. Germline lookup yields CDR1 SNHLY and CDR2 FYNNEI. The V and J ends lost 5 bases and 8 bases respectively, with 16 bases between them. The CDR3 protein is CASSPQGGGDSPLHF. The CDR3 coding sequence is TGTGCCAGCAGTCCACAGGGTGGGGGTGATTCACCCCTCCACTTT.

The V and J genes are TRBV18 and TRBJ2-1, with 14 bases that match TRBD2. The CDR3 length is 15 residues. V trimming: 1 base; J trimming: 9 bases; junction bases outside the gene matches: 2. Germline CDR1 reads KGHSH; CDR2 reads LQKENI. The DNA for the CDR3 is TGTGCCAGCTCACCACTAGGGACTAGCGGGGGTGAGCAGTTCTTC. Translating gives CASSPLGTSGGEQFF.

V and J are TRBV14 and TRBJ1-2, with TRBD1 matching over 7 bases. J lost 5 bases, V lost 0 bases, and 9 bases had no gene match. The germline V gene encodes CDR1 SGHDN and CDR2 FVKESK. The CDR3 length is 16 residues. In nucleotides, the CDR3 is TGTGCCAGCAGCCAAGATTCTCTCGCAGGGGGGTATGGCTACACCTTC. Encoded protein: CASSQDSLAGGYGYTF.

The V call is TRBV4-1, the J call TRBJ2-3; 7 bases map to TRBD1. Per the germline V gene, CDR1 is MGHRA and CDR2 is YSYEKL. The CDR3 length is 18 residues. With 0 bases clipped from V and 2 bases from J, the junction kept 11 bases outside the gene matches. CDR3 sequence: CASSQDLGQQRFTDTQYF. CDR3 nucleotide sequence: TGCGCCAGCAGCCAAGATTTGGGACAGCAGAGATTCACAGATACGCAGTATTTT.

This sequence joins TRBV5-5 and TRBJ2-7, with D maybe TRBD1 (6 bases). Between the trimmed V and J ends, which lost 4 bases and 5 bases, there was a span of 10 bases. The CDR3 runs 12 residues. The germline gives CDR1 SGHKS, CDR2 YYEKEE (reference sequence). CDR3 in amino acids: CASSLGGHEQYF. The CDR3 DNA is TGTGCCAGCAGCCTTGGGGGCCACGAGCAGTACTTC.

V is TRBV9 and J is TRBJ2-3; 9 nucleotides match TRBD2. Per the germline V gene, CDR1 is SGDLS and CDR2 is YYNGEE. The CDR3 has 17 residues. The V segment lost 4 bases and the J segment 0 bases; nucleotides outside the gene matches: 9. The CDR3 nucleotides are TGTGCCAGCAGCCCTCATAGCGGGGGCTCAAGCACAGATACGCAGTATTTT. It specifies CASSPHSGGSSTDTQYF.